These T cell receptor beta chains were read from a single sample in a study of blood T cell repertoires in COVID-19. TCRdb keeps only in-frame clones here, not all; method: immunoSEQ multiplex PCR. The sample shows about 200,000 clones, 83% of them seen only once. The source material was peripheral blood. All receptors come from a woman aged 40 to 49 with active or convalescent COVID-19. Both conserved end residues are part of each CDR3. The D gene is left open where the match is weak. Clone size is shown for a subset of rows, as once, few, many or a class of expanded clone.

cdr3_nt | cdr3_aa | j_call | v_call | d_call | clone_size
TGTGCCAGCAGCTTAACTACAACGGGAAGGGAGGGCTACACCTTC | CASSLTTTGREGYTF | TRBJ1-2 | TRBV7-3 | . | .
TGTGCCAGCAGCGGAGGGGGCCTAGGGATGAACACTGAAGCTTTCTTT | CASSGGGLGMNTEAFF | TRBJ1-1 | TRBV9 | TRBD1 | .
TGTGCCAGCAGCTTGCGGCAGGACAATCAGCCCCAGCATTTT | CASSLRQDNQPQHF | TRBJ1-5 | TRBV5-5 | . | .
TGTGCCAGCAGCTGGGGACTAGCGGGAGAATCGGATACGCAGTATTTT | CASSWGLAGESDTQYF | TRBJ2-3 | TRBV7-9 | TRBD2 | .
TGTGCCAGCAGCGAGGACAGGGCCAGGGGCTACACCTTC | CASSEDRARGYTF | TRBJ1-2 | TRBV7-2 | TRBD1 | once
TGTGCCAGCAGCCAGGGGACAGTGAACACTGAAGCTTTCTTT | CASSQGTVNTEAFF | TRBJ1-1 | TRBV4-2 | TRBD1 | .
TGTGCCAGCAGCGAGGAGAGGGTTAGCAATCAGCCCCAGCATTTT | CASSEERVSNQPQHF | TRBJ1-5 | TRBV7-8 | . | .
TGTGCCACCAGTGACTACAGGGGTGAAAAACTGTTTTTT | CATSDYRGEKLFF | TRBJ1-4 | TRBV24-1 | TRBD1 | .
TGTGCCAGCTCACCACCGGCAGGCGTCGGTGGCTACACCTTC | CASSPPAGVGGYTF | TRBJ1-2 | TRBV18 | . | .
TGTGCCAGCAGCCTCGGGGAGGGGGTAGCCACTGAAGCTTTCTTT | CASSLGEGVATEAFF | TRBJ1-1 | TRBV28 | . | .
TGTGCCAGCAGTTTATTCCCTGGGGCCGAGCAGTACTTC | CASSLFPGAEQYF | TRBJ2-7 | TRBV27 | . | .
TGTGCCACCAGCAGAGACCCCAACGTAGAAAATACGCAGTATTTT | CATSRDPNVENTQYF | TRBJ2-3 | TRBV15 | . | .
TGTGCCAGTGCGCAACAGGGCTTTTACACTGAAGCTTTCTTT | CASAQQGFYTEAFF | TRBJ1-1 | TRBV19 | . | .
TGCGCCAGCAGCCTCCCCGCAGGGGGCTACAATGAGCAGTTCTTC | CASSLPAGGYNEQFF | TRBJ2-1 | TRBV5-1 | TRBD1 | .
TGTGCCAGCATGGGTCAAACTGACAGGGCTACGTACAATGAGCAGTTCTTC | CASMGQTDRATYNEQFF | TRBJ2-1 | TRBV2 | TRBD1 | .
TGTGCCAGCAGCTTAACCCTAGCGGGAATAAATGAGCAGTTCTTC | CASSLTLAGINEQFF | TRBJ2-1 | TRBV7-3 | TRBD2 | .
TGTGCCAGCAGCCAATCGGGGGAGGGTGAAGCTTTCTTT | CASSQSGEGEAFF | TRBJ1-1 | TRBV14 | . | .
TGTGCCTGGGGTGTAGGAGGGACTGGAAACACCATATATTTT | CAWGVGGTGNTIYF | TRBJ1-3 | TRBV30 | . | .
TGTGCCACCATCCCAACGGGACTAGCGGACTCCACCGGGGAGCTGTTTTTT | CATIPTGLADSTGELFF | TRBJ2-2 | TRBV24-1 | TRBD2 | .
TGTGCCAGCAGCCCCCCAGCGGGCCGACCCCACGAGCAGTACTTC | CASSPPAGRPHEQYF | TRBJ2-7 | TRBV3-1/TRBV3-2 | . | .
TGTGCCAGCAGCTTGACCCAGACAACCCTCACAGATACGCAGTATTTT | CASSLTQTTLTDTQYF | TRBJ2-3 | TRBV5-6 | . | .
TGCGCCAGCAGCCCCCAAAGTAGCGGATCCGGGACAGGGGGGAATTTGCCCCAGCATTTT | CASSPQSSGSGTGGNLPQHF | TRBJ1-5 | TRBV4-1 | TRBD1 | .
TGTGCCAGCAGTTACTCCCCTAGCTCCAATGAGCAGTTCTTC | CASSYSPSSNEQFF | TRBJ2-1 | TRBV6-5 | . | .
TGTGCCACTTCCCGGGGGGGACTGGGGGAAGAGACCCAGTACTTC | CATSRGGLGEETQYF | TRBJ2-5 | TRBV24-1 | TRBD2 | .
TGTGCCAGCAGCTTAGGCGGGACAGGGGACACAGATACGCAGTATTTT | CASSLGGTGDTDTQYF | TRBJ2-3 | TRBV7-9 | TRBD1 | .
TGTGCCAGCAGCCAAGATCAGGGACTATGGTATACGCAGTATTTT | CASSQDQGLWYTQYF | TRBJ2-3 | TRBV3-1/TRBV3-2 | TRBD2 | .
TGTGCCACAACAGGGGACCACTACGAGCAGTACTTC | CATTGDHYEQYF | TRBJ2-7 | TRBV6-5 | TRBD1 | .
TGTGCCAGCAGCTTGGCGGGACAGGGGGCGCGTGATACGCAGTATTTT | CASSLAGQGARDTQYF | TRBJ2-3 | TRBV11-2 | TRBD1 | .
TGTGCCAGCAGCTCAGATAGCGGGAGCGATGAGCAGTTCTTC | CASSSDSGSDEQFF | TRBJ2-1 | TRBV7-2 | TRBD2 | .
TGTGCCTGGAGTGAAGGACAGGGGGTACAGCCCCAGCATTTT | CAWSEGQGVQPQHF | TRBJ1-5 | TRBV30 | TRBD1 | .
TGTGCCAGCTCACCAGGAGGGGGAGGGGATCAGCCCCAGCATTTT | CASSPGGGGDQPQHF | TRBJ1-5 | TRBV18 | . | .
TGCGCCAGCAGCCAAGATTCTCGTCCGTTTTACAATGAGCAGTTCTTC | CASSQDSRPFYNEQFF | TRBJ2-1 | TRBV4-1 | . | .
TGTGCCAGCAGCCCACTGGGACAGGGGCCCAGGAGTACTGAAGCTTTCTTT | CASSPLGQGPRSTEAFF | TRBJ1-1 | TRBV7-9 | TRBD1 | .
TGTGCCAGCTCACCAAGGGGGGAGACCCAGTACTTC | CASSPRGETQYF | TRBJ2-5 | TRBV18 | . | .
TGTGCCAGCAGCTTCCAGGGGGCTGGAGGAAACACCATATATTTT | CASSFQGAGGNTIYF | TRBJ1-3 | TRBV5-8 | TRBD1 | .
TGTGCCAGCAGTTCCTACACAGGGGGTGCTGGCACAGATACGCAGTATTTT | CASSSYTGGAGTDTQYF | TRBJ2-3 | TRBV27 | TRBD1 | once
TGTGCCAGCAGTTTAGTCGGGGATGAGCAGTTCTTC | CASSLVGDEQFF | TRBJ2-1 | TRBV12-3/TRBV12-4 | . | .
TGTGCCAGCAGCCTGATCCTAGCGGGAGGGGGAGAGCAGTTCTTC | CASSLILAGGGEQFF | TRBJ2-1 | TRBV14 | TRBD2 | .
TGTGCCAGCAGCATTAAACCGGGACAGGGTCCCGAGCAGTACTTC | CASSIKPGQGPEQYF | TRBJ2-7 | TRBV5-5 | TRBD1 | .
TGTGCCAGCAGTTTCGGCGGGGGCTCCTACAATGAGCAGTTCTTC | CASSFGGGSYNEQFF | TRBJ2-1 | TRBV27 | TRBD2 | .
TGTGCCAGTATCACGACAGGGGGAGTTGGCAATCAGCCCCAGCATTTT | CASITTGGVGNQPQHF | TRBJ1-5 | TRBV19 | TRBD1 | once
TGTGCCAGCAGCACCGACAGGGGCGAGCAGTACTTC | CASSTDRGEQYF | TRBJ2-7 | TRBV7-9 | TRBD1 | few
TGTGCCAGCAGTTTATCGTTGGGCAGGGGCACTGAAGCTTTCTTT | CASSLSLGRGTEAFF | TRBJ1-1 | TRBV28 | . | .
TGTGCCAGCACCACGACAGGGAACAATGAGCAGTTCTTC | CASTTTGNNEQFF | TRBJ2-1 | TRBV7-8 | TRBD1 | few
TGTGCCAGTAGTATAGATAACACAGGGGGTGGATTTCATTCACCCCTCCACTTT | CASSIDNTGGGFHSPLHF | TRBJ1-6 | TRBV19 | TRBD1 | .
TGTGCCAGCAGCCAGGGCGGGGACAGGGTGAAGGCTTTCTTT | CASSQGGDRVKAFF | TRBJ1-1 | TRBV13 | TRBD1 | .
TGTGCCAGCAGCTTAGGGCTAGGGGGAAACATTCAGTACTTC | CASSLGLGGNIQYF | TRBJ2-4 | TRBV7-3 | . | .
TGTGCCACCAGTGATTTGGGGGGGACTAGCGGGAAGGGTACAGATACGCAGTATTTT | CATSDLGGTSGKGTDTQYF | TRBJ2-3 | TRBV24-1 | TRBD2 | .
TGTGCCAGCAGTACGGTACCCGGAGATGCACAGTTCTTC | CASSTVPGDAQFF | TRBJ2-1 | TRBV6-5 | . | .
TGTGCCAGCAGCTTGTTAGGGGGTGAAGACACCGGGGAGCTGTTTTTT | CASSLLGGEDTGELFF | TRBJ2-2 | TRBV5-6 | . | .
TGTGCCAGCAGCTTGGTAGGGAGCTATAATTCACCCCTCCACTTT | CASSLVGSYNSPLHF | TRBJ1-6 | TRBV5-6 | . | once
TGTGCCAGTACCACAACCTCTGACTCCAAGGCAGCCTACGAGCAGTACTTC | CASTTTSDSKAAYEQYF | TRBJ2-7 | TRBV19 | . | .
TGTGCCAGCAGTGAAATCACCCAGGAGGGCGGGGAGCTGTTTTTT | CASSEITQEGGELFF | TRBJ2-2 | TRBV25-1 | . | few
TGTGCCAGTAGTTGGACAGGGGATGACGAGCAGTACTTC | CASSWTGDDEQYF | TRBJ2-7 | TRBV19 | TRBD1 | few
TGTGCCAGCAGCGCGAAGAGCGGGAGGTCCCCGAAAAGCTACAATGAGCAGTTCTTC | CASSAKSGRSPKSYNEQFF | TRBJ2-1 | TRBV7-2 | TRBD2 | .